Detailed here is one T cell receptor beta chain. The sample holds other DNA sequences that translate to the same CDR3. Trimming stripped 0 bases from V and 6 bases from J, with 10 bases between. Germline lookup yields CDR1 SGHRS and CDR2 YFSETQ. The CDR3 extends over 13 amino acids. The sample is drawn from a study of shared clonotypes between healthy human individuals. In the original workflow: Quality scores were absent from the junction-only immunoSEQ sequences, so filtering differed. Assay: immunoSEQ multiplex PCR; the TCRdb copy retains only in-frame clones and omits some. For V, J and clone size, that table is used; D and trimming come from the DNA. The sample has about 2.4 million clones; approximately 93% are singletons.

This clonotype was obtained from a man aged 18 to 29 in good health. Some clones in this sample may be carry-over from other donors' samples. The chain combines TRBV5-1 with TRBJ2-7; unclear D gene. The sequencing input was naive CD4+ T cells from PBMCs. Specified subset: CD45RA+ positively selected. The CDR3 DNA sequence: TGCGCCAGCAGCTTGGGTGGGTTGGGCGAGCAGTACTTC. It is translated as CASSLGGLGEQYF.